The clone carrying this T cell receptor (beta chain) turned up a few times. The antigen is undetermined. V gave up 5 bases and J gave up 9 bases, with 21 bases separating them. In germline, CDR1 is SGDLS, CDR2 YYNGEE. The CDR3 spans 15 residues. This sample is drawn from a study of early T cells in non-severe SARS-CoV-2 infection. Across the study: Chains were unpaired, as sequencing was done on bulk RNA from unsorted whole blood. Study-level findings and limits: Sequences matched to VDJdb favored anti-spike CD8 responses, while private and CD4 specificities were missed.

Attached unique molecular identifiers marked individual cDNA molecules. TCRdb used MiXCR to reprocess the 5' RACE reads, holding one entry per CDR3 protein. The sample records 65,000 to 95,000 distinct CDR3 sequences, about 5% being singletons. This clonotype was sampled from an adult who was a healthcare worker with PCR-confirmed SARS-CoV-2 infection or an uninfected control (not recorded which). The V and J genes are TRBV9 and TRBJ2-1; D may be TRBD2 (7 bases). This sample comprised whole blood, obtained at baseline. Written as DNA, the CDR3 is TGTGCCAGCAGAGGGAGGGGGGTCTTACACGGTGAGCAGTTCTTC. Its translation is CASRGRGVLHGEQFF.